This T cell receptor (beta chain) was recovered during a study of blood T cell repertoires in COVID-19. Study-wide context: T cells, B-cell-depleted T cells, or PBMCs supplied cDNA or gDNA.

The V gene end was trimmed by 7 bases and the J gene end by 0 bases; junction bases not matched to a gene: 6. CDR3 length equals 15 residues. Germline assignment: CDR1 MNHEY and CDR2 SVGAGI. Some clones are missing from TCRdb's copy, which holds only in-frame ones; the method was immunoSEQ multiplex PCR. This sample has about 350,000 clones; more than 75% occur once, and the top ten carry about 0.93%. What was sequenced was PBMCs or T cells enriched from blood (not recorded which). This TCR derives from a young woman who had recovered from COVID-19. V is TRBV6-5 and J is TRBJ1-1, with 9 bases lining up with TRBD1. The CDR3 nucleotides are TGTGCCAGCAATGTACAGGGGGCCCTGAACACTGAAGCTTTCTTT. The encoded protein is CASNVQGALNTEAFF.